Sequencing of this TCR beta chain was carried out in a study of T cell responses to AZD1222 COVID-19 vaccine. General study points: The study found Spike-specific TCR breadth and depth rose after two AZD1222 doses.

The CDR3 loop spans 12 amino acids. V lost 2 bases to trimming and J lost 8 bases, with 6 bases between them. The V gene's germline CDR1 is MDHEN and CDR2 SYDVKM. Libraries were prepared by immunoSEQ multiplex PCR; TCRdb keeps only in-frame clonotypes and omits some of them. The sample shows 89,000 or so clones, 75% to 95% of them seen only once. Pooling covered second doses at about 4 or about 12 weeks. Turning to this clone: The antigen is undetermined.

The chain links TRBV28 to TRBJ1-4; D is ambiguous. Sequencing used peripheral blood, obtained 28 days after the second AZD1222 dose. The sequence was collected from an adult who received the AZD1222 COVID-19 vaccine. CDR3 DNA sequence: TGTGCCAGCAGTTTAAGACGGGAAAAACTGTTTTTT. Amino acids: CASSLRREKLFF.